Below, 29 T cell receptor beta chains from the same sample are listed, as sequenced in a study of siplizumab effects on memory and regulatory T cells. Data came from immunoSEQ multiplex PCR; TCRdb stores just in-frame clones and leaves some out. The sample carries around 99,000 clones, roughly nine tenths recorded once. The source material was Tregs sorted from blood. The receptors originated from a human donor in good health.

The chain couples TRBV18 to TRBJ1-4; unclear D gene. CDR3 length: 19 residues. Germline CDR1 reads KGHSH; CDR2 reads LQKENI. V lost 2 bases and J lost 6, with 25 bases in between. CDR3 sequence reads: CASSPSVLGSLMRDEKLFF. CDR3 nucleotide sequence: TGTGCCAGCTCACCATCGGTTTTGGGCTCTCTCATGCGGGATGAAAAACTGTTTTTT. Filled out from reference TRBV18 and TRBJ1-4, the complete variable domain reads NAGVMQNPRHLVRRRGQEARLRCSPMKGHSHVYWYRQLPEEGLKFMVYLQKENIIDESGMPKERFSAEFPKEGPSILRIQQVVRGDSAAYFCASSPSVLGSLMRDEKLFFGSGTQLSVL.

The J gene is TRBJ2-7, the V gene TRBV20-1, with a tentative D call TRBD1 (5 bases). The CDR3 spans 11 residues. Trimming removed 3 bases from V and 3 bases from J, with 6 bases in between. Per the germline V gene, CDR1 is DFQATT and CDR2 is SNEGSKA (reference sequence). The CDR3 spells CSARGHYEQYF. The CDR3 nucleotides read TGCAGTGCTAGGGGGCACTACGAGCAGTACTTC.

The CDR3 nucleotides are TGTGCCAGCAGCTTACGACTAGCGGGAGCCGGCCAAGAGACCCAGTACTTC. Protein sequence: CASSLRLAGAGQETQYF. The chain joins TRBV11-2 to TRBJ2-5; 12 nucleotides match TRBD2. V was clipped by 2 bases and J by 1 base; unmatched bases: 5. Germline CDR1 reads SGHAT; CDR2 reads FQNNGV. The CDR3 is 17 residues long.

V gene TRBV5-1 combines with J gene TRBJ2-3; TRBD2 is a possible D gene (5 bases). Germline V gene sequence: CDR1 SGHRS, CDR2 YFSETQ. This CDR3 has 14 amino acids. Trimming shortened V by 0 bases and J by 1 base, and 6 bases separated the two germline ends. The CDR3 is CASSLAGGTDTQYF. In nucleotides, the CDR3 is TGCGCCAGCAGCTTGGCCGGGGGCACAGATACGCAGTATTTT. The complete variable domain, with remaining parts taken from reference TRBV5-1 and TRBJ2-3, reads KAGVTQTPRYLIKTRGQQVTLSCSPISGHRSVSWYQQTPGQGLQFLFEYFSETQRNKGNFPGRFSGRQFSNSRSEMNVSTLELGDSALYLCASSLAGGTDTQYFGPGTRLTVL.

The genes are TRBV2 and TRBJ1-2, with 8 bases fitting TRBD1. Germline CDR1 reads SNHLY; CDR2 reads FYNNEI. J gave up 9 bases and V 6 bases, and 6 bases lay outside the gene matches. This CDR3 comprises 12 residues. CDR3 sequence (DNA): TGTGCCAGCAGGACAGGGGCTATGAGCTACACCTTC. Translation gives CASRTGAMSYTF.

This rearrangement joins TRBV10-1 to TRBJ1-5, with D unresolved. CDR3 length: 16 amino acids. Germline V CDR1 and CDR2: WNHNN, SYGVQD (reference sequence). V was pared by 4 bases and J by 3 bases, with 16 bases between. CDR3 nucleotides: TGCGCCAGCAGTGTAGCCAGCCCGAGGCACAATCAGCCCCAGCATTTT. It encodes CASSVASPRHNQPQHF.

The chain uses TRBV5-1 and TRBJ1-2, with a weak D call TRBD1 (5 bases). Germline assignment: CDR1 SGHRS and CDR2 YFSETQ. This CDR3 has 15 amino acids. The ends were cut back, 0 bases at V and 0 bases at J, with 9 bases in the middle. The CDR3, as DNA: TGCGCCAGCAGCTTGGATCCAGGGTCTAACTATGGCTACACCTTC. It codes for CASSLDPGSNYGYTF.

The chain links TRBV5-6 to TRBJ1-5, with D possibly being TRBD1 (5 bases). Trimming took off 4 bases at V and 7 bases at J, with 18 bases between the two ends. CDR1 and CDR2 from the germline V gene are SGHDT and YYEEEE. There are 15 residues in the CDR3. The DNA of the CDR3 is TGTGCCAGCAGCCGCGGGGGGTTGGTAAGCCAGCCCCAGCATTTT. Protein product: CASSRGGLVSQPQHF.

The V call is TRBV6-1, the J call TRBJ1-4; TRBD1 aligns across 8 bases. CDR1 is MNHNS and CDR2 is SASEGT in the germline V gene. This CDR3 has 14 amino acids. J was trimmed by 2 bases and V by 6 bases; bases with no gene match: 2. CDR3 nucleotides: TGTGCCAGCAGCGGACAGGGCACTAATGAAAAACTGTTTTTT. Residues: CASSGQGTNEKLFF.

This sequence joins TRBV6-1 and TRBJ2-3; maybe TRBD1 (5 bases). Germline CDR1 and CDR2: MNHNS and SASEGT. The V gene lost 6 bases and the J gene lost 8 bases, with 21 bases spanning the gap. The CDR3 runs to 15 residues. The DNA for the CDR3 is TGTGCCAGCAGCCTCCAGCGCAAGGGGTCAGGTACGCAGTATTTT. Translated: CASSLQRKGSGTQYF.

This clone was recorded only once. CDR3 in DNA: TGCGCCAGCAGTTCCGGACTAGCGGGAGGGCCAGTCAGGACAGATACGCAGTATTTT. This translates into CASSSGLAGGPVRTDTQYF. The chain employs TRBV5-1 and TRBJ2-3; 15 nucleotides line up with TRBD2. Germline trimming cut 5 bases from V and 3 bases from J; bases unmatched to any gene: 13. Germline V CDR1 and CDR2: SGHRS, YFSETQ. This CDR3 comprises 19 residues.

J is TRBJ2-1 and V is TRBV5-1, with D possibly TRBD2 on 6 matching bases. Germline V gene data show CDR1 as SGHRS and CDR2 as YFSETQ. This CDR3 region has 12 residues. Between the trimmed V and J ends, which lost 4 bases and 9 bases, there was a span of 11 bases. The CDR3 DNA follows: TGCGCCAGCAGCACGGGGGTGTTTGAGCAGTTCTTC. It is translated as CASSTGVFEQFF.

The CDR3 region has the DNA TGTGCCAGCAGTTTAAATGGAGATCAGCCCCAGCATTTT. Encoded protein: CASSLNGDQPQHF. The V call is TRBV27, the J call TRBJ1-5; D remains ambiguous. This CDR3 has 13 residues. Germline-derived CDR1 and CDR2 are MNHEY and SMNVEV (reference sequence). V lost 2 bases to trimming and J lost 5 bases, with 7 bases between them.

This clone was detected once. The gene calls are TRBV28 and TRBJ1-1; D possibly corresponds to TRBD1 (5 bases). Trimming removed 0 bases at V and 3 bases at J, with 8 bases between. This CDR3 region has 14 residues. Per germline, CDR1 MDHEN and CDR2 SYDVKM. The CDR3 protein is CASSLWGLDTEAFF. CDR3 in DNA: TGTGCCAGCAGTTTATGGGGGCTCGACACTGAAGCTTTCTTT.

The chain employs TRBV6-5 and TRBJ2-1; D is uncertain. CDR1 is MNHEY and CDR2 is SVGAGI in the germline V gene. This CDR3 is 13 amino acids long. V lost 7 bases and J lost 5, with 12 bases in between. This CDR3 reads CASTSGRNNEQFF. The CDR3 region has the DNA TGTGCCAGCACCTCCGGGCGGAACAATGAGCAGTTCTTC.

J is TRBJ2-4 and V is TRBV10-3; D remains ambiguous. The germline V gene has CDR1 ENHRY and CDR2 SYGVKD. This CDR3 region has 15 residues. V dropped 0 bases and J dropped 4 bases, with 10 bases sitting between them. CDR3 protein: CAISESRGQKNIQYF. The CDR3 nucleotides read TGTGCCATCAGTGAGTCGAGAGGTCAGAAAAACATTCAGTACTTC.

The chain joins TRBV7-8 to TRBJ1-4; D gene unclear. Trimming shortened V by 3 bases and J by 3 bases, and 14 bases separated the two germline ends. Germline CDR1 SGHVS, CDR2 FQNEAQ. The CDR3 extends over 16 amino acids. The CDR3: CASSFGVRPANEKLFF. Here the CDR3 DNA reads TGTGCCAGCAGCTTTGGGGTCCGACCAGCTAATGAAAAACTGTTTTTT.

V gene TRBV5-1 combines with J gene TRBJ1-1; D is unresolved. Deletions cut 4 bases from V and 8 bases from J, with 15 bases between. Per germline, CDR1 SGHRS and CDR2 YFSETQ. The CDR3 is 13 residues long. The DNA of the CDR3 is TGCGCCAGCAGCGGCCGAGGGTATCAGGAAGCTTTCTTT. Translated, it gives CASSGRGYQEAFF.

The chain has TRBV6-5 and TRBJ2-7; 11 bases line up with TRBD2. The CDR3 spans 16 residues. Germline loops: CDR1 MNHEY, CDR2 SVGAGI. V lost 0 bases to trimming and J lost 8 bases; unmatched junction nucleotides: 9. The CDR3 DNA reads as TGTGCCAGCAGTTACTCGATAGCGGGAGGGCCGGCACAGCAGTACTTC. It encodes CASSYSIAGGPAQQYF.

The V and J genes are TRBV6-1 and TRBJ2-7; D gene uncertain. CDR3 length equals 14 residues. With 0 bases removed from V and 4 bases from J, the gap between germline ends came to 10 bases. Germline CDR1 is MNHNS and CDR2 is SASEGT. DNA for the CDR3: TGTGCCAGCAGTGAAGCGGCCCCCGGGTACGAGCAGTACTTC. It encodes CASSEAAPGYEQYF.

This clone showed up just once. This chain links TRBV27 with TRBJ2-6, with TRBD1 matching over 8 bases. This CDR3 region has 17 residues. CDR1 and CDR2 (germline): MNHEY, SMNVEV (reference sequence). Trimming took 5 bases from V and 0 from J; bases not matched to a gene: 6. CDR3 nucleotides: TGTGCCAGCAGTCCCGGGACAGGCTTCTCTGGGGCCAACGTCCTGACTTTC. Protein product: CASSPGTGFSGANVLTF.

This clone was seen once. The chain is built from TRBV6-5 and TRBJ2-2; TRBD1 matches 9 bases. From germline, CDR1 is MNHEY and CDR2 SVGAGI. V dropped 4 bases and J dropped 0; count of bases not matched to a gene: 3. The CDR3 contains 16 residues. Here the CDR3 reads CASSLTGGANTGELFF. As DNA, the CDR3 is TGTGCCAGCAGTTTAACAGGGGGCGCGAACACCGGGGAGCTGTTTTTT.

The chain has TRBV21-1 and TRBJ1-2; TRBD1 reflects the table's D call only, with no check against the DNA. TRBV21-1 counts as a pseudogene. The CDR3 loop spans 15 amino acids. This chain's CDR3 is CASSPPRTGDYGYTF. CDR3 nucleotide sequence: TGTGCCAGCAGCCCGCCCCGGACAGGCGACTATGGCTACACCTTC.

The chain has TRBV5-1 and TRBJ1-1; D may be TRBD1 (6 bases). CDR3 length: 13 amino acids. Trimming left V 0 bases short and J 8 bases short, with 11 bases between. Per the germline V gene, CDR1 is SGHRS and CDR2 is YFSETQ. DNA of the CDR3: TGCGCCAGCAGCTTGGAGCGGACAGCAGAAGCTTTCTTT. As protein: CASSLERTAEAFF.

CDR3 loop: CASSRSSEYNEQFF. Written as DNA, the CDR3 is TGTGCCAGTAGTCGTAGCTCTGAGTACAATGAGCAGTTCTTC. This chain connects TRBV19 to TRBJ2-1; D ambiguous. There are 14 residues in the CDR3. The ends were cut back, 5 bases at V and 4 bases at J, with 12 bases in the middle. The germline gives CDR1 LNHDA, CDR2 SQIVND (reference sequence).

The CDR3 bases are TGTGCCAGCAGTTCGAGCACAGATACGCAGTATTTT. Its translation is CASSSSTDTQYF. This rearrangement joins TRBV11-1 to TRBJ2-3; D unresolved. This CDR3 has 12 amino acids. From germline, CDR1 is SGHAT and CDR2 FQDESV (reference sequence). Trimming cost V 6 bases and J 0 bases, with 4 bases left between them.

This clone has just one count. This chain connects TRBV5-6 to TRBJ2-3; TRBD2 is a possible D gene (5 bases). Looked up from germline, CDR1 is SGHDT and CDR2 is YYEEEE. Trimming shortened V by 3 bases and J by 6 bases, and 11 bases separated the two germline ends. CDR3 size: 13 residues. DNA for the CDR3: TGTGCCAGCAGCTCGGGGTTGCGGGATACGCAGTATTTT. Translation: CASSSGLRDTQYF.

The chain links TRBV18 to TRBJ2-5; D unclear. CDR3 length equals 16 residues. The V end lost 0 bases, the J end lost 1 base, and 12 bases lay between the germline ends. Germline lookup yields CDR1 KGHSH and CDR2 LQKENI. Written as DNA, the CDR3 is TGTGCCAGCTCACCACCCGGGTTCGGATTCCAAGAGACCCAGTACTTC. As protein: CASSPPGFGFQETQYF.

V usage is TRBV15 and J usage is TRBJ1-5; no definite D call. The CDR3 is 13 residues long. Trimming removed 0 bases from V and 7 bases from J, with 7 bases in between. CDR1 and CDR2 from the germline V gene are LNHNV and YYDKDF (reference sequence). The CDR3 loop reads CATSRDTYQPQHF. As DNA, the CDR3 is TGTGCCACCAGCAGAGATACTTACCAGCCCCAGCATTTT.